This T cell receptor (beta chain) is drawn from a study of identifying expanded T cells in peripheral blood. CDR3 length: 15 residues. V gave up 3 bases and J gave up 9 bases, with 17 bases separating them. CDR1 and CDR2 (germline): KGHSH, LQKENI. In the case of this clone: Antigen: not known.

General study points: Variance in clone template counts between roughly two-week samples significantly increased with total template count across all healthy donors.

Clones were read by immunoSEQ multiplex PCR, and TCRdb kept only the in-frame ones, dropping some. Of approximately 140,000 clones listed, around nine tenths are singletons. The sequenced sample consisted of blood. This chain connects TRBV18 to TRBJ1-4; D is undetermined. This clonotype originated in a person aged 18-70 years in good health. The DNA for the CDR3 is TGTGCCAGCTCACCTCTTTTGGATTTGGGAAAAAAACTGTTTTTT. Amino acids: CASSPLLDLGKKLFF.